This T cell receptor (beta chain) was sequenced in a study of identical twins. TCRdb ran MiXCR on the 5' RACE reads and lists one entry per CDR3 protein. This repertoire shows 450,000 or so distinct CDR3 sequences, 13% to 15% found once; its top ten account for more than 0.8%. This CDR3 spans 17 amino acids. The germline V gene has CDR1 SGHTA and CDR2 FQGNSA. V lost 1 base to trimming and J lost 4 bases; unmatched junction nucleotides: 12. In addition, the sample was reused for a study of yellow fever vaccine responses in identical twins.

The receptor was isolated from a woman younger than 30 in good health. Material: CD4+ T cells sorted from blood. The chain has TRBV7-2 and TRBJ2-7; 8 bases align to TRBD1. CDR3 residues: CASSLGIDRGDLYEQYF. The CDR3 bases are TGTGCCAGCAGCTTAGGGATCGACAGGGGCGATTTGTACGAGCAGTACTTC.